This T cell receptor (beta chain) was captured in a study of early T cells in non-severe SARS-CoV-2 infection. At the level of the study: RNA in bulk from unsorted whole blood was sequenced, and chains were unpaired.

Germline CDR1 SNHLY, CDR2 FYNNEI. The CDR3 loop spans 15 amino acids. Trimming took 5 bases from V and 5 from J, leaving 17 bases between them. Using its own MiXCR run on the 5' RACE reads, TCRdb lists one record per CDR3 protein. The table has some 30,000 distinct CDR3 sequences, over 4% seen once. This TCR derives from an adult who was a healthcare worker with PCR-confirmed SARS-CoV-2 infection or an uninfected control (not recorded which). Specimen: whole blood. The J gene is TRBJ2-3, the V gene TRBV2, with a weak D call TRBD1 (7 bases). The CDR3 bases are TGTGCCAGCAGTTTCGACAGGGAGGTATTAGATACGCAGTATTTT. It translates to CASSFDREVLDTQYF.